This T cell receptor beta chain was obtained from a study of T cell responses to AZD1222 COVID-19 vaccine (dated by TCRdb to about 2021). As for the study more broadly: AZD1222 recipients given second doses at about 4 weeks or at about 12 weeks were pooled, since spike-specific TCR depth and breadth were not found to differ between the two schedules. Trial participants were enrolled into age subgroups of 18-55, 56-69 and 70-plus years, which contained about 160, 30 and 59 TCR-sequenced participants, respectively. TCR sequencing covered fewer than 250 trial participants: roughly 200 given two doses of AZD1222 and approximately 26 given two doses of MenACWY control vaccine. Results and caveats for the whole study, not just this receptor: Nearly half of unique spike-specific TCRs reportedly recognized epitopes outside regions mutated in the B.1.351 and B.1.1.7 variants. Participants were mostly white British, with more females than males. The authors suggested clonal diversity may have been underestimated. After two AZD1222 doses, both the breadth and the depth of spike-specific TCRs were significantly higher than at day 0 and than in MenACWY recipients. In the small 56-69-year group, the increase in depth fell short of significance, most likely because of low power. The whole spike protein was spanned by vaccine-associated CD4 TCRs, and dominant responses were seen in regions 160-218 and 743-854. Conclusions about previously exposed vaccinees are limited, since just six AZD1222 recipients were seropositive for SARS-CoV-2 at baseline. Because no samples from the day 14 peak response were available, repertoires could be characterized only after the peak T cell response.

The CDR3 regions of human TCRbeta chains were subjected to immunosequencing. Per the authors' processing: Repertoire TCRs were matched against a reference library of SARS-CoV-2-specific TCRs generated with the MIRA antigen-specificity platform. Breadth was defined as the fraction of unique TCRs that were SARS-CoV-2-associated, and depth was defined as the fraction of total T cells that were SARS-CoV-2-associated. Using the MIRA data, every spike-specific TCR was mapped to the spike region that the TCR reacted to and assigned to either a CD4 or a CD8 class. Log10-transformed breadth and depth values were compared by one-way ANOVA with Sidak's multiple comparisons tests. This is the immuneACCESS table as TCRdb keeps it, with only in-frame sequences that have V and J called. A part of the clones is gone; compared with another copy, unresolved V genes explain less than half, and the rest is unexplained. V and J calls plus clone size are reproduced from that table; the DNA served to infer D and trimming. This sample holds around 100,000 clones; about 86% were observed only once. The ten top clones hold roughly 1.4% of the sample.

Concerning this clone itself: The target of this receptor is not known. Base qualities are not provided; no much larger clone lies one nucleotide away.

Reading the label with the study, this specimen's time point is: baseline before first vaccination. Samples from vaccinated people were obtained from the UK trials COV001 and COV002, which included a single-blind randomized controlled phase 2/3 trial of AZD1222 (ChAdOx1 nCoV-19) in healthy adults. For TCRbeta chain sequencing, PBMC samples were collected from trial participants at day 0 and at day 28 after the second dose. V ends up 5 bases short and J 0 bases short, with an unmatched junction base count of 16. The CDR3 runs 20 residues from the cysteine to the phenylalanine. Only the CDR3 portion is preserved as DNA: 60 bases, with reading frame beginning at the first base. The germline V gene encodes CDR1 SGHTA and CDR2 FQGTGA.

The sample was peripheral blood, taken on day 0 of AZD1222 vaccination. This chain is built from TRBV7-3 and TRBJ2-7; 13 middle bases align to TRBD2. This clonotype was sampled from an adult in good health. The DNA reads as follows: TGTGCCAGCAGCCCTACAGGCTACGGACTAGCGGGGGCGAGCTCCTACGAGCAGTACTTC. It specifies CASSPTGYGLAGASSYEQYF.